This is a list of T cell receptor beta chains from one sample in a study of regulatory T cells in long-lasting Graves disease. TCRdb re-called the multiplex PCR reads with MiXCR, one entry per CDR3 protein. Of roughly 300,000 distinct CDR3 sequences in the sample, about 19% were seen once. Sample: peripheral blood mononuclear cells (PBMCs), taken when the disease was refractory, from a patient treated with antithyroid drugs. The receptors were sampled from a female donor with Graves disease. Each CDR3 is given with its conserved first and last residue. The D gene is left open where the match is weak. Clone size is stated in some rows and not others, as once, few, many or a class when expanded.

V gene	clone size	D gene	J gene	CDR3 DNA	CDR3 protein
TRBV20-1	many	TRBD1	TRBJ1-5	TGCAGTGCCTGGACAGGGGGGGATCAGCCCCAGCATTTT	CSAWTGGDQPQHF
TRBV6-5	few	TRBD2	TRBJ2-1	TGTGCCAGCAGTTGGACTAGCGGGAGTTTGGTTGAGCAGTTCTTC	CASSWTSGSLVEQFF
TRBV5-1	.	.	TRBJ1-2	TGCGCCAGCAGCCCAGGAGACAGCTCCCATGGCTACACCTTC	CASSPGDSSHGYTF
TRBV6-1	many	.	TRBJ1-1	TGTGCCAGCAGTGAAGCGCAGGTAACTGAAGCTTTCTTT	CASSEAQVTEAFF
TRBV10-3	.	.	TRBJ1-6	TGTGCCATCAGTGAATGGGGGGCCCCATATAATTCACCCCTCCACTTT	CAISEWGAPYNSPLHF
TRBV7-2	.	TRBD2	TRBJ2-7	TGTGCCAGCAGCCCCCGGGGTAGCGGGGGAATGTACGAGCAGCACTTC	CASSPRGSGGMYEQHF
TRBV2	many	.	TRBJ1-2	TGTGCCAGCAGTCCCCGGGACGCTTACTATGGCTACACCTTC	CASSPRDAYYGYTF
TRBV9	many	.	TRBJ1-2	TGTGCCAGCAGCGTAGATTTTAGGGGCAGGCGCGCCTATGGCTACACCTTC	CASSVDFRGRRAYGYTF
TRBV6-5	many	.	TRBJ1-5	TGTGCCAGCAGTTACTCGAAGTTGGGCCGGGGGAATCAGCCCCAGCATTTT	CASSYSKLGRGNQPQHF
TRBV10-3	many	.	TRBJ1-2	TGTGCCATCAGTCGGGACGACGTTGAAAGCTACACCTTC	CAISRDDVESYTF
TRBV28	many	.	TRBJ2-5	TGTGCCAGCAGTTTAGGACACCTCCAAGAGACCCAGTACTTC	CASSLGHLQETQYF
TRBV7-2	many	.	TRBJ2-2	TGTGCCAGCAGCTTAGTTTATACGGGCACCGGGGAGCTGTTTTTT	CASSLVYTGTGELFF
TRBV7-9	few	.	TRBJ2-2	TGTGCCAGCAGCCCCTTGCTTACTAAGAACACCGGGGAGCTGTTTTTT	CASSPLLTKNTGELFF
TRBV30	few	.	TRBJ1-2	TGTGCCTGGAGTGTACGACCAGGGGACTATGGCTACACCTTC	CAWSVRPGDYGYTF
TRBV28	many	TRBD1	TRBJ1-1	TGTGCCAGCATGGTATCCAGGCCCCTAACAGGGGGAAACACTGAAGCTTTCTTT	CASMVSRPLTGGNTEAFF
TRBV4-1	.	TRBD1	TRBJ2-7	TGCGCCAGCAGCCTCGGGAGCTACAGGGGGGAACCCTACGAGCAGTACTTC	CASSLGSYRGEPYEQYF
TRBV3-1	once	.	TRBJ1-3	TGTGCCAGCAGCGGCGGCGGCACCCTCTCTGGAAACACCATATATTTT	CASSGGGTLSGNTIYF
TRBV29-1	few	TRBD1	TRBJ2-5	TGCAGCGTCGCCGACAGGGGAGAGACCCAGTACTTC	CSVADRGETQYF
TRBV12-3/TRBV12-4	many	.	TRBJ1-1	TGTGCCAGCGGAACCCCCGGGGGAGGGCAGAACACTGAAGCTTTCTTT	CASGTPGGGQNTEAFF
TRBV3-1	many	.	TRBJ1-2	TGTGCCAGCAGAACCGGGGTTGAGGATGGCTACACCTTC	CASRTGVEDGYTF
TRBV30	.	.	TRBJ1-2	TGTGCCTGGGGCCGACAACTCGGGATGAGGGACACCTTC	CAWGRQLGMRDTF
TRBV28	.	.	TRBJ2-7	TGTGCCAGCAGTACACCGACCTTCTCCTACGAGCAGTACTTC	CASSTPTFSYEQYF
TRBV24-1	many	.	TRBJ1-2	TGTGCCACCAGTGATTTCCGGGACTCTCATGGCTACACCTTC	CATSDFRDSHGYTF
TRBV12-3/TRBV12-4	many	.	TRBJ1-1	TGTGCCAGCAGTTTAATCCGGGACCGTTTGGACACTGAAGCTTTCTTT	CASSLIRDRLDTEAFF
TRBV3-1	many	.	TRBJ2-5	TGTGCCAGCAGCCAAGTATTGAGGTTCCAAGAGACCCAGTACTTC	CASSQVLRFQETQYF
TRBV28	.	.	TRBJ2-3	TGTGCCAGCAGTTACTCCGACGGCACAGATACGCAGTATTTT	CASSYSDGTDTQYF
TRBV18	.	.	TRBJ1-3	TGTGCCAGCTCACTCGGCCGTACCTCTGGAAACACCATATATTTT	CASSLGRTSGNTIYF
TRBV28	many	TRBD2	TRBJ2-7	TGTGCCAGCAGTCCATCCGGGACTATCGAGCAGTACTTC	CASSPSGTIEQYF
TRBV30	many	.	TRBJ2-7	TGTGCCTGGAGTGTAGTCGGGCAGTTCCAGTACTTC	CAWSVVGQFQYF
TRBV6-5	many	TRBD2	TRBJ2-7	TGTGCCAGCAGTTACTCCAGACTAGCCCAATACGAGCAGTACTTC	CASSYSRLAQYEQYF
TRBV12-3/TRBV12-4	.	TRBD2	TRBJ2-1	TGTGCCAGCAGTCCAGCGGGAGGGTACAATGAGCAGTTCTTC	CASSPAGGYNEQFF
TRBV7-2	many	TRBD1	TRBJ1-4	TGTGCCAGCAGCTTTGTTTTGGGACAGGGCGAAAAACTGTTTTTT	CASSFVLGQGEKLFF
TRBV2	many	.	TRBJ2-7	TGTGCCAGCAGCAAAGACACGCTAGGGCACGAGCAGTACTTC	CASSKDTLGHEQYF
TRBV12-3/TRBV12-4	many	TRBD2	TRBJ2-7	TGTGCCAGCAGGCGGGGGGCTAGCTCCTACGAGCAGTACTTC	CASRRGASSYEQYF
TRBV6-1	many	TRBD1	TRBJ1-5	TGTGCCAGCAGACACAGGGGTCAGAGCATGGGTCAGCCCCAGCATTTT	CASRHRGQSMGQPQHF
TRBV7-3	many	TRBD2	TRBJ2-7	TGTGCCAGCAGCTTACCACCGGGACTAGCGGGAGCTTGTTACGAGCAGTACTTC	CASSLPPGLAGACYEQYF
TRBV6-1	many	.	TRBJ2-7	TGTGCCAGCAGTGAACGGCAGGGCGCCTACGAGCAGTACTTC	CASSERQGAYEQYF
TRBV2	.	.	TRBJ2-7	TGTGCCAGCGCCGCCGAGTGGCAGTACGAGCAGTACTTC	CASAAEWQYEQYF
TRBV12-3/TRBV12-4	many	.	TRBJ1-1	TGTGCCAGCAAACCGGGACTGATGAACACTGAAGCTTTCTTT	CASKPGLMNTEAFF
TRBV30	many	.	TRBJ1-1	TGTGCCGGATCGGCAGGGGACGCTGAAGCTTTCTTT	CAGSAGDAEAFF
TRBV29-1	few	.	TRBJ1-2	TGCAGCACCTTAGGGGGGGCGGGCTATGGCTACACCTTC	CSTLGGAGYGYTF
TRBV5-1	many	.	TRBJ2-7	TGCGCCAGCAGCGGGGTAGCGGAGGCCTACGAGCAGTACTTC	CASSGVAEAYEQYF
TRBV7-7	many	.	TRBJ2-2	TGTGCTAGCAGCTTTTGGGACACCGGGGAGCTGTTTTTT	CASSFWDTGELFF
TRBV29-1	.	TRBD2	TRBJ2-3	TGCAGCGTTGAGGACCCACTAGCGGGCACAGATACGCAGTATTTT	CSVEDPLAGTDTQYF
TRBV27	many	.	TRBJ2-5	TGTGCCTCCTCGGAGACCCAGTACTTC	CASSETQYF
TRBV7-2	.	.	TRBJ1-6	TGTGCCAGCAGCGACACTAGAGGGATTAATTCACCCCTCCACTTT	CASSDTRGINSPLHF
TRBV6-5	many	.	TRBJ1-3	TGTGCCAGCAGTTACTCGCTATTATCTGGAAACACCATATATTTT	CASSYSLLSGNTIYF
TRBV5-1	few	.	TRBJ2-7	TGCGCCAGCAGCCCCCAGCCAAGCTCCTACGAGCAGTACTTC	CASSPQPSSYEQYF
TRBV15	many	.	TRBJ1-1	TGTGCCACCAGCAGAGGGGACGCATTGAACACTGAAGCTTTCTTT	CATSRGDALNTEAFF
TRBV6-1	.	.	TRBJ2-7	TGTGCCAGCAGTCCGCTTATCGCCCCGCTCGAGCAGTACTTC	CASSPLIAPLEQYF
TRBV10-3	.	.	TRBJ1-1	TGTGCCATCAATTCGGGCTTTGGAACTGAAGCTTTCTTT	CAINSGFGTEAFF
TRBV6-2/TRBV6-3	.	.	TRBJ2-3	TGTGCCAGCCAACTCCTAGCGTACTCCACAGATACGCAGTATTTT	CASQLLAYSTDTQYF
TRBV9	.	.	TRBJ1-1	TGTGCCAGCAGCGCCGCCGGGACGGTGAACACTGAAGCTTTCTTT	CASSAAGTVNTEAFF